A selection of T cell receptor beta chains follows, all from one sample in a study of blood T cells in healthy people across ages. In TCRdb, the 5' RACE reads were re-called with MiXCR into one record per CDR3 protein. The sample yields about 840,000 distinct CDR3 sequences, about 28% seen once. The same sample was also used in a study of T cells of mothers and their children.

Sequencing was performed on blood. These receptors came from a woman in her thirties or forties in good health. The CDR3 runs from the conserved cysteine through the conserved F or W. Fields, in order: clone size, D gene, J gene, V gene, CDR3 protein, CDR3 DNA. The D gene is left open where the match is weak. The listing skips clone size in some rows; elsewhere it reads once, few, many or a size class.

size: many
D: .
J: TRBJ1-2
V: TRBV29-1
CDR3: CSVGVRAHYGYTF
DNA: TGCAGCGTTGGGGTCCGGGCTCACTATGGCTACACCTTC

size: once
D: .
J: TRBJ2-5
V: TRBV6-5
CDR3: CASSYLGGPETQYF
DNA: TGTGCCAGCAGTTATTTGGGGGGTCCGGAGACCCAGTACTTC

size: many
D: .
J: TRBJ2-1
V: TRBV15
CDR3: CATSRAVGRISSYNEQFF
DNA: TGTGCCACCAGCAGAGCGGTTGGCCGAATCAGCTCCTACAATGAGCAGTTCTTC

size: few
D: .
J: TRBJ2-5
V: TRBV6-2/TRBV6-3
CDR3: CASSTPREPGKETQYF
DNA: TGTGCCAGCAGTACCCCTCGGGAGCCTGGGAAAGAGACCCAGTACTTC

size: .
D: TRBD1
J: TRBJ2-5
V: TRBV12-3/TRBV12-4
CDR3: CASSFKGQGETQYF
DNA: TGTGCCAGCAGTTTTAAAGGACAGGGGGAGACCCAGTACTTC

size: .
D: .
J: TRBJ1-6
V: TRBV20-1
CDR3: CSANAGALSPLHF
DNA: TGCAGTGCCAACGCGGGGGCCCTTTCACCCCTCCACTTT

size: few
D: TRBD2
J: TRBJ2-7
V: TRBV11-2
CDR3: CASSPTGTRIDEQYF
DNA: TGTGCCAGCAGCCCCACCGGGACTAGGATTGATGAGCAGTACTTC

size: few
D: .
J: TRBJ1-5
V: TRBV7-9
CDR3: CASSPSGLGNQPQHF
DNA: TGTGCCAGCAGCCCAAGTGGACTAGGCAATCAGCCCCAGCATTTT

size: .
D: .
J: TRBJ1-2
V: TRBV7-9
CDR3: CASSLVTVYGYTF
DNA: TGTGCCAGCAGCTTAGTAACGGTTTATGGCTACACCTTC

size: few
D: .
J: TRBJ2-7
V: TRBV7-2
CDR3: CASSLADRTGEQYF
DNA: TGTGCCAGCAGCTTAGCGGACAGAACGGGGGAGCAGTACTTC

size: .
D: .
J: TRBJ1-1
V: TRBV5-5
CDR3: CASSHPAGEGNTEAFF
DNA: TGTGCCAGCAGCCACCCGGCAGGTGAGGGGAACACTGAAGCTTTCTTT

size: .
D: .
J: TRBJ1-4
V: TRBV4-3
CDR3: CASSPYAGEKLFF
DNA: TGCGCCAGCAGCCCCTATGCAGGCGAAAAACTGTTTTTT

size: few
D: TRBD1
J: TRBJ1-5
V: TRBV5-1
CDR3: CASGLAGQTNQPQHF
DNA: TGCGCCAGCGGCTTGGCGGGACAGACTAATCAGCCCCAGCATTTT

size: .
D: .
J: TRBJ2-1
V: TRBV2
CDR3: CASVEQLLNEQFF
DNA: TGTGCCAGCGTAGAGCAACTCCTCAATGAGCAGTTCTTC

size: .
D: .
J: TRBJ2-3
V: TRBV9
CDR3: CASSDDRSTDTQYF
DNA: TGTGCCAGCAGCGACGACAGAAGCACAGATACGCAGTATTTT

size: few
D: .
J: TRBJ2-2
V: TRBV6-6
CDR3: CASSQRGNTGELFF
DNA: TGTGCCAGCAGTCAAAGGGGAAACACCGGGGAGCTGTTTTTT

size: few
D: .
J: TRBJ1-6
V: TRBV12-3/TRBV12-4
CDR3: CASSHGRSNSPLHF
DNA: TGTGCCAGCAGCCATGGACGGAGTAATTCACCCCTCCACTTT

size: few
D: .
J: TRBJ1-5
V: TRBV30
CDR3: CAWSGFSSNQPQHF
DNA: TGTGCCTGGAGTGGATTTAGTAGCAATCAGCCCCAGCATTTT

size: .
D: .
J: TRBJ2-7
V: TRBV21-1
CDR3: CASSKGQVISSYNEQYF
DNA: TGTGCCAGCAGCAAAGGACAGGTTATAAGCTCCTACAATGAGCAGTACTTC

size: .
D: .
J: TRBJ2-3
V: TRBV19
CDR3: CASRHPGGSTDTQYF
DNA: TGTGCCAGTAGGCACCCAGGGGGGAGCACAGATACGCAGTATTTT

size: many
D: .
J: TRBJ2-7
V: TRBV20-1
CDR3: CSARSGDTYEQYF
DNA: TGCAGTGCTAGGTCCGGGGATACCTACGAGCAGTACTTC

size: .
D: .
J: TRBJ2-7
V: TRBV7-2
CDR3: CASSPQMGGASYEQYF
DNA: TGTGCCAGCAGCCCACAAATGGGGGGGGCCTCCTACGAGCAGTACTTC

size: .
D: .
J: TRBJ2-3
V: TRBV20-1
CDR3: CSARDFAGATDTQYF
DNA: TGCAGTGCTAGAGATTTTGCGGGGGCCACAGATACGCAGTATTTT

size: .
D: TRBD1
J: TRBJ1-4
V: TRBV7-2
CDR3: CASSPPGGTGAEKLFF
DNA: TGTGCCAGCAGCCCCCCAGGAGGGACAGGGGCTGAAAAACTGTTTTTT

size: once
D: .
J: TRBJ2-7
V: TRBV4-2
CDR3: CASSPVDESYEQHF
DNA: TGTGCCAGCAGCCCTGTGGACGAATCCTACGAGCAGCACTTC

size: .
D: .
J: TRBJ2-5
V: TRBV4-3
CDR3: CASSRDITGKETQYF
DNA: TGCGCCAGCAGCCGAGATATAACAGGGAAGGAGACCCAGTACTTC

size: many
D: TRBD1
J: TRBJ2-6
V: TRBV7-9
CDR3: CASSSSRGTGHSGANVLTF
DNA: TGTGCCAGCAGCTCCTCCCGGGGGACAGGGCACTCTGGGGCCAACGTCCTGACTTTC

size: .
D: .
J: TRBJ1-1
V: TRBV7-8
CDR3: CASSRGLGQTGEAFF
DNA: TGTGCCAGCAGCCGAGGATTAGGGCAAACCGGCGAAGCTTTCTTT

size: many
D: .
J: TRBJ1-5
V: TRBV12-3/TRBV12-4
CDR3: CASQPETGLSYQPQHF
DNA: TGTGCCAGCCAGCCGGAAACAGGGTTGAGTTATCAGCCCCAGCATTTT

size: .
D: .
J: TRBJ2-3
V: TRBV9
CDR3: CASSVGLSTDTQYF
DNA: TGTGCCAGCAGCGTAGGACTAAGCACAGATACGCAGTATTTT

size: many
D: TRBD2
J: TRBJ2-7
V: TRBV28
CDR3: CASSFGLAGPSYEQYF
DNA: TGTGCCAGCAGTTTTGGTCTAGCGGGACCCTCCTACGAGCAGTACTTC

size: many
D: .
J: TRBJ2-3
V: TRBV20-1
CDR3: CSAPRKATSTDTQYF
DNA: TGCAGTGCCCCTCGCAAAGCAACTAGCACAGATACGCAGTATTTT

size: .
D: .
J: TRBJ2-2
V: TRBV24-1
CDR3: CATSDLSGLTGELFF
DNA: TGTGCCACCAGTGATTTGTCAGGTTTGACCGGGGAGCTGTTTTTT

size: .
D: .
J: TRBJ2-1
V: TRBV3-1
CDR3: CASSQEGTTDIRSNEQFF
DNA: TGTGCCAGCAGCCAAGAGGGAACGACAGACATCCGATCCAATGAGCAGTTCTTC

size: .
D: .
J: TRBJ2-1
V: TRBV5-1
CDR3: CASSLGHQSSYNEQFF
DNA: TGCGCCAGCAGCCTGGGACACCAGAGCTCCTACAATGAGCAGTTCTTC

size: .
D: .
J: TRBJ2-1
V: TRBV4-1
CDR3: CASSQEGSDEQFF
DNA: TGCGCCAGCAGCCAAGAAGGTAGCGATGAGCAGTTCTTC

size: many
D: TRBD1
J: TRBJ2-6
V: TRBV24-1
CDR3: CATSDRQGPPLLTF
DNA: TGTGCCACCAGTGACCGACAGGGCCCCCCCCTCCTGACTTTC

size: .
D: .
J: TRBJ1-5
V: TRBV3-1
CDR3: CASSQDLTNQPQHF
DNA: TGTGCCAGCAGCCAAGATTTGACCAATCAGCCCCAGCATTTT

size: few
D: TRBD1
J: TRBJ1-1
V: TRBV18
CDR3: CASSPTGEVWVNTEAFF
DNA: TGTGCCAGCTCACCGACAGGGGAGGTATGGGTGAACACTGAAGCTTTCTTT

size: .
D: .
J: TRBJ2-1
V: TRBV9
CDR3: CASSVVGRGSNEQFF
DNA: TGTGCCAGCAGCGTAGTTGGCAGAGGCTCAAATGAGCAGTTCTTC

size: many
D: .
J: TRBJ2-6
V: TRBV27
CDR3: CASTPHSGANVLTF
DNA: TGTGCCAGCACCCCCCACTCTGGGGCCAACGTCCTGACTTTC

size: .
D: .
J: TRBJ1-1
V: TRBV10-3
CDR3: CAISESQGTEAFF
DNA: TGTGCCATCAGTGAATCTCAGGGGACTGAGGCTTTCTTT

size: .
D: TRBD2
J: TRBJ2-1
V: TRBV7-9
CDR3: CASSWTSGVPYDEQFF
DNA: TGTGCCAGCAGCTGGACTAGCGGGGTCCCCTACGATGAGCAGTTCTTC

size: few
D: .
J: TRBJ2-1
V: TRBV27
CDR3: CASSSLDSDEQFF
DNA: TGTGCCAGCAGTTCTCTCGACAGTGATGAGCAGTTCTTC

size: few
D: TRBD2
J: TRBJ2-7
V: TRBV6-5
CDR3: CASSSASGDAYEQYF
DNA: TGTGCCAGCAGTTCCGCTAGCGGGGACGCCTACGAGCAGTACTTC

size: few
D: .
J: TRBJ1-1
V: TRBV5-1
CDR3: CASSPVRFGLGNTEAFF
DNA: TGCGCCAGCAGCCCGGTGAGGTTCGGCTTAGGGAACACTGAAGCTTTCTTT

size: .
D: .
J: TRBJ2-3
V: TRBV7-9
CDR3: CASSPVETQGLGTDTQYF
DNA: TGTGCCAGCAGCCCCGTCGAAACACAAGGACTTGGCACAGATACGCAGTATTTT

size: .
D: .
J: TRBJ2-6
V: TRBV18
CDR3: CASSPPWVSGANVLTF
DNA: TGTGCCAGCTCACCACCGTGGGTTTCTGGGGCCAACGTCCTGACTTTC

size: .
D: TRBD2
J: TRBJ2-3
V: TRBV7-2
CDR3: CASSQLAGGQTDTQYF
DNA: TGTGCCAGCAGCCAACTAGCGGGGGGGCAGACAGATACGCAGTATTTT

size: few
D: .
J: TRBJ2-7
V: TRBV5-1
CDR3: CASSQGRLNEQYF
DNA: TGCGCCAGCAGTCAGGGACGGTTGAACGAGCAGTACTTC

size: few
D: .
J: TRBJ1-6
V: TRBV27
CDR3: CASAGQLYSPLHF
DNA: TGTGCCAGCGCCGGACAGCTCTATTCACCCCTCCACTTT

size: many
D: TRBD1
J: TRBJ1-6
V: TRBV12-3/TRBV12-4
CDR3: CASSLSGGIESPLHF
DNA: TGTGCCAGCAGTCTCTCAGGGGGTATCGAATCACCCCTCCACTTT

size: .
D: .
J: TRBJ2-4
V: TRBV9
CDR3: CASSVDSSVNIQYF
DNA: TGTGCCAGCAGCGTAGATTCTAGCGTAAACATTCAGTACTTC

size: few
D: .
J: TRBJ1-1
V: TRBV12-3/TRBV12-4
CDR3: CASSFYPLQGRTEAFF
DNA: TGTGCCAGCAGTTTTTACCCCCTTCAGGGGCGCACTGAAGCTTTCTTT

size: many
D: TRBD2
J: TRBJ2-3
V: TRBV7-2
CDR3: CASSLASVAGGLTDTQYF
DNA: TGTGCCAGCAGCTTAGCATCTGTCGCGGGGGGACTCACAGATACGCAGTATTTT